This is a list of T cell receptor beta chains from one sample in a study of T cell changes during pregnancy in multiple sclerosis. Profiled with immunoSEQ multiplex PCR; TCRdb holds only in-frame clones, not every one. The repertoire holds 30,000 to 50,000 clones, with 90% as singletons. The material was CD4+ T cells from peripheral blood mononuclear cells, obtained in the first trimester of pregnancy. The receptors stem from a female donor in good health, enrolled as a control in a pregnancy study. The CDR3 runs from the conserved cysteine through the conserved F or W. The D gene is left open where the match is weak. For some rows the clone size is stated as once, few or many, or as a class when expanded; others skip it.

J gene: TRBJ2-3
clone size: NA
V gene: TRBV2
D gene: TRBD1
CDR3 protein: CASRTGVSADTQYF
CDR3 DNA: TGTGCCAGCAGGACAGGGGTTAGCGCAGATACGCAGTATTTT

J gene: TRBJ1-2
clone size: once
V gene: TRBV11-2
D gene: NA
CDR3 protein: CASSLGALNYGYTF
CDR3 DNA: TGTGCCAGCAGCTTAGGGGCCCTTAACTATGGCTACACCTTC

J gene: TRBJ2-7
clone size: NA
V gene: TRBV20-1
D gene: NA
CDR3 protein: CSTGKYYEQCF
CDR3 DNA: TGCTCGACGGGGAAATACTACGAGCAGTGCTTC

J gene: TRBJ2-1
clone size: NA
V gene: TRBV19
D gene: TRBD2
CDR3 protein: CASNSPGGGTYNEQFF
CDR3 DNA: TGTGCCAGTAACTCTCCCGGCGGGGGGACATACAATGAGCAGTTCTTC

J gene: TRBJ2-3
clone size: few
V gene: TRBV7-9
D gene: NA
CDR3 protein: CASSSRGPDTQYF
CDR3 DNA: TGTGCCAGCAGCTCCAGGGGACCCGATACGCAGTATTTT

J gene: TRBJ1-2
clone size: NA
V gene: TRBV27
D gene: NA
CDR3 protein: CASSLKAGNYGYTF
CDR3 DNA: TGTGCCAGCAGTTTAAAAGCAGGGAACTATGGCTACACCTTC

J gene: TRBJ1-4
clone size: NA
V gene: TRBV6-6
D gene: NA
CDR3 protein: CASTPRGGVGEKLFF
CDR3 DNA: TGTGCCAGCACCCCCCGAGGGGGGGTCGGGGAAAAACTGTTTTTT

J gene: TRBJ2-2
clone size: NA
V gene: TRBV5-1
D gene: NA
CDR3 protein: CASSLGAIINTGELFF
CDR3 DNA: TGCGCCAGCAGCTTGGGGGCCATCATTAACACCGGGGAGCTGTTTTTT

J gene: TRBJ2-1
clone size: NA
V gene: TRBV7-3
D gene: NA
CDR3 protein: CASSPGSLPPEQFF
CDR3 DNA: TGTGCCAGCAGTCCGGGTAGTCTGCCCCCTGAGCAGTTCTTC

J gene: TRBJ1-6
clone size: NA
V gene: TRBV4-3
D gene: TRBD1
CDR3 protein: CASSERTGGGSPLHF
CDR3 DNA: TGCGCCAGCAGCGAACGGACAGGGGGAGGATCACCCCTCCACTTT

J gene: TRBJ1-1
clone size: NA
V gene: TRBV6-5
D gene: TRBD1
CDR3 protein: CASRSGGSGTEAFF
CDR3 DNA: TGTGCCAGCAGGTCAGGGGGGTCGGGCACTGAAGCTTTCTTT

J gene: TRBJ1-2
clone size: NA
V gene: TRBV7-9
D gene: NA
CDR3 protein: CASSLFQNYGYTF
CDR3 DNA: TGTGCCAGCAGCTTATTTCAGAACTATGGCTACACCTTC

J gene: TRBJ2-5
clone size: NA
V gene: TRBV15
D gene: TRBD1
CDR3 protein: CATSRMRTGGVKTQYF
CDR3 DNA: TGTGCCACCAGCAGGATGCGGACAGGGGGTGTGAAGACCCAGTACTTC

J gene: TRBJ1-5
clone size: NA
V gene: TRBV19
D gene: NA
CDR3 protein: CAISREHNQPQHF
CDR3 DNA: TGTGCCATTTCCCGGGAGCATAATCAGCCCCAGCATTTT

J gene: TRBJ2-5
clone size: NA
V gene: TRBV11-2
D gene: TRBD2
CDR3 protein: CASSLLAGGKETQYF
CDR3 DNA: TGTGCCAGCAGCCTCCTAGCGGGGGGAAAAGAGACCCAGTACTTC

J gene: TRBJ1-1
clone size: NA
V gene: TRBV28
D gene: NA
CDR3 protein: CASSFRRGGRRVGTEAFF
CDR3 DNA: TGTGCCAGCAGTTTCCGGAGGGGAGGGCGGAGGGTTGGGACTGAAGCTTTCTTT

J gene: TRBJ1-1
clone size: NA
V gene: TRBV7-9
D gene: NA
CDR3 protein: CASSIDRITEAFF
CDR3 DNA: TGTGCCAGCAGCATTGACAGGATAACTGAAGCTTTCTTT

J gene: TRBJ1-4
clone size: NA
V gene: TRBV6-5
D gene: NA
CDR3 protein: CASSYISGASGLFF
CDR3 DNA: TGTGCCAGCAGTTATATTTCAGGGGCCAGCGGACTGTTTTTT

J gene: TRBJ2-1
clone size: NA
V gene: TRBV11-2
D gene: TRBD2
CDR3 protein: CASSYGGAQRNEQFF
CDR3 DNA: TGTGCCAGCAGCTACGGGGGGGCCCAACGCAATGAGCAGTTCTTC

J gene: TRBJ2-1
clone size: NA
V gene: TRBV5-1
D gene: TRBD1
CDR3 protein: CASSFDRAAYNEQFF
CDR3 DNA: TGCGCCAGCAGCTTTGACAGGGCGGCCTACAATGAGCAGTTCTTC

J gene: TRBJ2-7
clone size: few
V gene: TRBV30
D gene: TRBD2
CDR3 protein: CACGHARWEGSLVTYEQYF
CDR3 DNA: TGTGCCTGCGGTCACGCGCGATGGGAGGGATCATTGGTAACTTACGAGCAGTACTTC

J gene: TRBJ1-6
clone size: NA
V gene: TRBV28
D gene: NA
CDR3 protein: CASRVTGRNSPLHF
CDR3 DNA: TGTGCCAGCAGAGTAACAGGACGGAATTCACCCCTCCACTTT

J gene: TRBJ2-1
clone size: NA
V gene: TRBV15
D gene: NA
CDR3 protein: CATSRDQGYEQFF
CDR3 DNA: TGTGCCACCAGCAGAGATCAGGGCTATGAGCAGTTCTTC

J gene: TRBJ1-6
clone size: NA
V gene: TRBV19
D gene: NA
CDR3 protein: CASSTGESSPLHF
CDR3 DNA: TGTGCCAGTAGTACAGGGGAAAGCTCACCCCTCCACTTT

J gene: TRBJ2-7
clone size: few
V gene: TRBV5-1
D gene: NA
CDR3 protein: CASSFPGSEQYF
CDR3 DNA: TGCGCCAGCAGCTTCCCGGGTTCCGAGCAGTACTTC

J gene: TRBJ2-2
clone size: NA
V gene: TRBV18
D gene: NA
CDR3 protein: CASSEDLTGELFF
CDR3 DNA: TGTGCCAGCTCGGAGGATCTTACCGGGGAGCTGTTTTTT

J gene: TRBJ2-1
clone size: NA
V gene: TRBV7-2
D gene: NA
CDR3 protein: CASRSGSYNEQFF
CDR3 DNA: TGTGCCAGCAGGTCCGGGTCCTACAATGAGCAGTTCTTC

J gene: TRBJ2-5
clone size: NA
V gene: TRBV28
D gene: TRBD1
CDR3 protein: CASSRQGRQETQYF
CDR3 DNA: TGTGCCAGCTCCAGACAGGGGCGACAAGAGACCCAGTACTTC

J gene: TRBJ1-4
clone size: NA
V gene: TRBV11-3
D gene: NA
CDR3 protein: CASSLVGRTATNEKLFF
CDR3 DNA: TGTGCCAGCAGCTTAGTCGGCAGGACTGCAACTAATGAAAAACTGTTTTTT

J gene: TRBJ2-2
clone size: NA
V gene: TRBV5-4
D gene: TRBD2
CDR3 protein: CASSLAGRTTGELFF
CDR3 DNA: TGTGCCAGCAGCTTAGCGGGGCGGACCACCGGGGAGCTGTTTTTT

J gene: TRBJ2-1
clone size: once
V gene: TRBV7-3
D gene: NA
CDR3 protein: CASSSQPPGVTYNEQFF
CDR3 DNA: TGTGCCAGCAGCTCACAACCCCCCGGAGTCACCTACAATGAGCAGTTCTTC

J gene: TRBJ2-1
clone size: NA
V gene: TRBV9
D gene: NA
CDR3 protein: CASSVDGGAVYNEQFF
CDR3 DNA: TGTGCCAGCAGCGTAGATGGGGGGGCCGTCTACAATGAGCAGTTCTTC

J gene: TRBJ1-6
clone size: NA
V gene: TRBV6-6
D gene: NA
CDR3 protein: CASSDRSYNSPLHF
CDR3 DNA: TGTGCCAGCAGTGACCGGAGCTATAATTCACCCCTCCACTTT

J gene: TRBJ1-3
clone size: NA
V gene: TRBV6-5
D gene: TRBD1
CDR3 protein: CASSPDRANTIYF
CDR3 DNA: TGTGCCAGCAGTCCCGACAGGGCAAACACCATATATTTT

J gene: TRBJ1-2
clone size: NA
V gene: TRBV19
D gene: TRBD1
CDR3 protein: CASSFRDSYGYTF
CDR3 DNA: TGTGCCAGTAGTTTCCGGGACAGCTATGGCTACACCTTC

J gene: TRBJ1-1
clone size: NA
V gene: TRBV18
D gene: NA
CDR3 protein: CASSRMNTEAFF
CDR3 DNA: TGTGCCAGCTCCAGGATGAACACTGAAGCTTTCTTT

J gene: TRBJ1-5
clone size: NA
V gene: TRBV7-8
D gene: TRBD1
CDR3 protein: CASSRTGGISNQPQHF
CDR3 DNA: TGTGCCAGCAGCCGTACAGGGGGAATAAGCAATCAGCCCCAGCATTTT

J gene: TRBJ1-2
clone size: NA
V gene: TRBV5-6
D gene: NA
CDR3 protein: CASSLRPGMYGYTF
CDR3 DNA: TGTGCCAGCAGCTTGCGTCCGGGGATGTATGGCTACACCTTC

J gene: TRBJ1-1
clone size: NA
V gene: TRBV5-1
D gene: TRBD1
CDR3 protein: CASSWGTGAPTEAFF
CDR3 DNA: TGCGCCAGCAGCTGGGGGACAGGGGCTCCCACTGAAGCTTTCTTT

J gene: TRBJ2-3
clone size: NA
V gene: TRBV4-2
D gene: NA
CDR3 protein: CASSPRLGAPTDTQYF
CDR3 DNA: TGTGCCAGCAGCCCACGACTGGGGGCGCCCACAGATACGCAGTATTTT

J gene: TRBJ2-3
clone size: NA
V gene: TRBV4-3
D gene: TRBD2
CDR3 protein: CASSQAVSPSGGFTQYF
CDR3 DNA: TGCGCCAGCAGCCAAGCTGTTAGTCCTAGCGGGGGATTTACGCAGTATTTT

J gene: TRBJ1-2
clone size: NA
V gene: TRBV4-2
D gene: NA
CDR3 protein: CASSQEGRGARGYTF
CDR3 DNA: TGTGCCAGCAGCCAAGAGGGGCGGGGGGCGCGTGGCTACACCTTC

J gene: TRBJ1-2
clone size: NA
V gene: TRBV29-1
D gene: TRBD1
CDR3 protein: CSVEDRRAGGGYTF
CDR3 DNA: TGCAGCGTTGAAGATCGGAGGGCAGGGGGCGGCTACACCTTC

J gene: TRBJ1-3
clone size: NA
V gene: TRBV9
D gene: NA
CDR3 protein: CASSAGNIADTIYF
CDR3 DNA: TGTGCCAGCAGCGCGGGAAATATCGCGGACACCATATATTTT

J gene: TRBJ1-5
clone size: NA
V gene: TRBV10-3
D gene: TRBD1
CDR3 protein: CAISGDREYQPQHF
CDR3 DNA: TGTGCCATCAGTGGGGACAGGGAATATCAGCCCCAGCATTTT

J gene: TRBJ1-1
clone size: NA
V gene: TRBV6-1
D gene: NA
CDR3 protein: CASSEWGRGHMNTEAFF
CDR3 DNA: TGTGCCAGCAGTGAATGGGGAAGGGGACACATGAACACTGAAGCTTTCTTT

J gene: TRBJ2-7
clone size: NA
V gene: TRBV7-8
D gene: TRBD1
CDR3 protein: CASTLKGGTGSYEQYF
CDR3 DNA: TGTGCCAGCACCCTTAAAGGGGGGACAGGCTCCTACGAGCAGTACTTC

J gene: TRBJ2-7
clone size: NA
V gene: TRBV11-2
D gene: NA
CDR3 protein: CASSLGAGTYEQYF
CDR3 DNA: TGTGCCAGCAGCTTAGGGGCCGGAACCTACGAGCAGTACTTC

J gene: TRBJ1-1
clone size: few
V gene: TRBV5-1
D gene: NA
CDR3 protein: CASRSFMNTEAFF
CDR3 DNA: TGCGCCAGCAGATCATTCATGAACACTGAAGCTTTCTTT

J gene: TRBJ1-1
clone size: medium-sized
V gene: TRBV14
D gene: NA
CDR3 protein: CASSPLQGKNTEAFF
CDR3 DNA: TGTGCCAGCAGCCCCTTACAGGGAAAAAACACTGAAGCTTTCTTT

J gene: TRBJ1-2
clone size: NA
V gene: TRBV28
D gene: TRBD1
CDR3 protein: CASSLWGIQGSYGYTF
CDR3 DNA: TGTGCCAGCAGTTTATGGGGGATACAGGGGTCTTATGGCTACACCTTC

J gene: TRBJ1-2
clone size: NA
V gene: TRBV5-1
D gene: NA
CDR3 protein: CASSDSGNYGYTF
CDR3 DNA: TGCGCCAGCAGCGACTCTGGGAACTATGGCTACACCTTC

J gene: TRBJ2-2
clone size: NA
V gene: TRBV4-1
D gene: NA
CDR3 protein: CASKVTVANTGELFF
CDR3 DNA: TGCGCCAGCAAAGTAACAGTCGCGAACACCGGGGAGCTGTTTTTT